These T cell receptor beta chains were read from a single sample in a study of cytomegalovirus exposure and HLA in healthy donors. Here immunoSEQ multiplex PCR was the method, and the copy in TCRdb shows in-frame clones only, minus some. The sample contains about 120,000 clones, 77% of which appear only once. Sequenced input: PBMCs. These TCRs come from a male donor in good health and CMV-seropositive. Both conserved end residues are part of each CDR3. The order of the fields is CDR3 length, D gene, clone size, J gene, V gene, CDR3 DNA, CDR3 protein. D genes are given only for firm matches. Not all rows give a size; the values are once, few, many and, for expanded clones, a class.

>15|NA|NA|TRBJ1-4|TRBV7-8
TGTGCCAGCAGCTTATTTTCACAGTATAATGAAAAACTGTTTTTT
CASSLFSQYNEKLFF
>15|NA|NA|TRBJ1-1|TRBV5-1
TGCGCCAGCAGCTTGGCCCCTTTAGGGGGCACTGAAGCTTTCTTT
CASSLAPLGGTEAFF
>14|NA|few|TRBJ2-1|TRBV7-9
TGTGCCAGCAGCTTAGGTATCTCCGGGGACACAGGGTTCTTC
CASSLGISGDTGFF
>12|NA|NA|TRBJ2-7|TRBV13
TGTGCCAGCAGCTTCTACTCCTACGAGCAGTACTTC
CASSFYSYEQYF
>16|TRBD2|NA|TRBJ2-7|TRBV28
TGTGCCAGCAGTTCAGGGACTAGCGGGGGCTCCTACGAGCAGTACTTC
CASSSGTSGGSYEQYF
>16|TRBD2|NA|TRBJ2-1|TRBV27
TGTGCCAGCAGTTCGCGGGAGCGGGCTTCCTACAATGAGCAGTTCTTC
CASSSRERASYNEQFF
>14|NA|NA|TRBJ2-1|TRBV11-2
TGTGCCAGCAGCTTGACAGGAGCCTACAATGAGCAGTTCTTC
CASSLTGAYNEQFF
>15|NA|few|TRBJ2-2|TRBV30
TGTGCCTGGCAATCCGGGGTAGGGATCACCGGGGAGCTGTTTTTT
CAWQSGVGITGELFF
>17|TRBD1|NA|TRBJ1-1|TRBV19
TGTGCCAGTAGGATACGGAGTTGGGGCAGGGGGTACACCGAAGCTTTCTTT
CASRIRSWGRGYTEAFF
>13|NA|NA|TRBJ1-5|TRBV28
TGTGCCATCAAACGAAACGAGGAGCGGCCCCAGCATTTT
CAIKRNEERPQHF
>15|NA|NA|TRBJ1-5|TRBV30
TGTGCCTGGAGTACTAGGGGGAATAGCAATCAGCCCCAGCATTTT
CAWSTRGNSNQPQHF
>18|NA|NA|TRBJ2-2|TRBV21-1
TGTGCCAGCAGCTTTCGGACTAGCGGGAGGGCCGACACCGGGGAGCTGTTTTTT
CASSFRTSGRADTGELFF
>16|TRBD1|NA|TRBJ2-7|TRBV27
TGTGCCAGCAGTGTTAAAGGACAGGGGGCTCGCTACGAGCAGTACTTC
CASSVKGQGARYEQYF
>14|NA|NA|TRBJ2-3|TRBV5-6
TGTGCCAGCAGCTTCCGGGTCTCTTTCGATACGCAGTATTTT
CASSFRVSFDTQYF
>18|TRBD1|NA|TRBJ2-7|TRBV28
TGTGCCAGCAGTTCGGACAGGGGGCGAGGACTAGCGCGATACGAGCAGTACTTC
CASSSDRGRGLARYEQYF
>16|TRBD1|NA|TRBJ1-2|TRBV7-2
TGTGCCAGCAGCCTAAGCCCGGGACAGGGGGCCAATGGCTACACCTTC
CASSLSPGQGANGYTF
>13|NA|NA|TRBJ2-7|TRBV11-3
TGTGCCAGCAGCTTAGGTTCCGGCTACGAGCAGTACTTC
CASSLGSGYEQYF
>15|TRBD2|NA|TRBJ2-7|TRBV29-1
TGCAGCGTTGCCTCGCGCGGGAGGTACTCCTACGAGCAGTACTTC
CSVASRGRYSYEQYF
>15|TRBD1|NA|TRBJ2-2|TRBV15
TGTGCCACCAGCCGCGGACAGGCGAACACCGGGGAGCTGTTTTTT
CATSRGQANTGELFF
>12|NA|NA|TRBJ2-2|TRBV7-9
TGTTCCAGCAGCTCTATCGGCGGGGAGCTGTTTTTT
CSSSSIGGELFF
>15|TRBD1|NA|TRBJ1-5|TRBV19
TGTGCCAGTAGTACCCGGGACAGGACCTACCAGGCCCAGCATTTT
CASSTRDRTYQAQHF
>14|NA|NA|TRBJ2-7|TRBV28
TGTGCCAGCAGTATAGCCACAGGGTCCTACGAGCAGTACTTC
CASSIATGSYEQYF
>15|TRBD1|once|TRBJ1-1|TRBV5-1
TGCGCCAGCAGCTTTGAAGGGACAGTGAACACTGAAGCTTTCTTT
CASSFEGTVNTEAFF
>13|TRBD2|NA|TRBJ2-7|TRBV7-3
TGTGCCAGCAGCTTAATGGGAGGGGACGAGCAGTACTTC
CASSLMGGDEQYF
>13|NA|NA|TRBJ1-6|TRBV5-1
TGCGCCAGCAGTATTGGGAGTAATTCACCCCTCCACTTT
CASSIGSNSPLHF
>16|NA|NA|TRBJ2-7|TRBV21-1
TGTGCCAGCAGCAAAGCGGGGGGTATTGGGCTGGGCGAGCAGTACTTC
CASSKAGGIGLGEQYF
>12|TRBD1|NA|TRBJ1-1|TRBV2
TGTGCCAGCAGGGACAGGGGCACTGAAGCTTTCTTT
CASRDRGTEAFF
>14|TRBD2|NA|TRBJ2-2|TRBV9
TGTGCCAGCAAAACTAGCGGGAGGGCCGGGGAGCTGTTTTTT
CASKTSGRAGELFF
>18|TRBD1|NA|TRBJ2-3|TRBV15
TGTGCCACCAGCAGATTGACCGGGACAGGGGAAATCACAGATACGCAGTATTTT
CATSRLTGTGEITDTQYF
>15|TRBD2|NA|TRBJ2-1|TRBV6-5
TGTGCCAGCAGTAGAGGCGGGAGCTATAGGCGCGAGCAGTTCTTC
CASSRGGSYRREQFF
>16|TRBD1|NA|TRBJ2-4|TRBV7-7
TGTGCCAGCAGCTGGACAGGGGTTGTGACCAAAAACATTCAGTACTTC
CASSWTGVVTKNIQYF
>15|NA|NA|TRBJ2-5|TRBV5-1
TGCGCCAGCAGCCCAATTAGGGGGGGCCAAGAGACCCAGTACTTC
CASSPIRGGQETQYF
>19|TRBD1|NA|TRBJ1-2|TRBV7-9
TGTGCCAGCAGCTTCCCTACAGGGGGCGCCGCGGGTTCGGACTATGGCTACACCTTC
CASSFPTGGAAGSDYGYTF
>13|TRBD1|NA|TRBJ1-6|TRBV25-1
TGTGCCAGCAGACATACAGGGGATTCACCCCTCCACTTT
CASRHTGDSPLHF
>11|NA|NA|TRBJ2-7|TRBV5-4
TGTGCCAGCAGCTTTAGCAACGAGCAGTACTTC
CASSFSNEQYF
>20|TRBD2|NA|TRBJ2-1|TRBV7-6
TGTGCCAGCAGTCCCCGGGAGGCCACTAGCGGGAGATCCACCTACAATGAGCAGTTCTTC
CASSPREATSGRSTYNEQFF
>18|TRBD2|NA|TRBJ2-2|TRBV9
TGTGCCAGCAGCGAGAGACCTAGCGGGAGAAAGAACACCGGGGAGCTGTTTTTT
CASSERPSGRKNTGELFF
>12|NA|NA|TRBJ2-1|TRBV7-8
TGTGCCAGCAGCAACGCAGGCAATGAGCAGTTCTTC
CASSNAGNEQFF
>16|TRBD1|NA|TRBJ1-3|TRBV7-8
TGTGCCAGCACCATAACAGGGGCCACCTCTGGAAACACCATATATTTT
CASTITGATSGNTIYF
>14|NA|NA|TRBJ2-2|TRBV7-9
TGTGCCAGCAGCTCCGACAGTAACACCGGGGAGCTGTTTTTT
CASSSDSNTGELFF
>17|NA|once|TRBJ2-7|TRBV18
TGTGCCAGCTCACCACTTTCCGAGGGAGTATCTCCCCACGAGCAGTACTTC
CASSPLSEGVSPHEQYF
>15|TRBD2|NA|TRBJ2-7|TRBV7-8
TGTGCCAGCAGCTTACCCCCCCGGGGGGAATACGAGCAGTACTTC
CASSLPPRGEYEQYF
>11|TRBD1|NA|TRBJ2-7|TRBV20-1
TGCAGTGGGGACAGAGGATACGAGCAGTACTTC
CSGDRGYEQYF
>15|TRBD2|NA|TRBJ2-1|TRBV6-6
TGTGCCAGCCTGGTTGAGGAGCGGGAGGGCAATGAGCAGTTCTTC
CASLVEEREGNEQFF
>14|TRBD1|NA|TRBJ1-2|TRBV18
TGTGCCAGCTCACCACGGTCAGGGGGCCTTGGCTACACCTTC
CASSPRSGGLGYTF
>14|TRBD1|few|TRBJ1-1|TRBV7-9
TGTGCCAGCAGCTTATTAGGGACAGACACTGAAGCTTTCTTT
CASSLLGTDTEAFF
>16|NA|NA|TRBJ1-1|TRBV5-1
TGCGCCAGCAGCTTGAGAGGGGGTCAGGGGAACACTGAAGCTTTCTTT
CASSLRGGQGNTEAFF
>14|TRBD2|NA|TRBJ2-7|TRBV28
TGTGCCAGCAGTTTAGCGGGAGGGACCTACGAGCAGTACTTC
CASSLAGGTYEQYF
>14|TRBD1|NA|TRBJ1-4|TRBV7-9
TGTTCCAGCAGCGTAGGACAGGATGCGGAAAAACTGTTTTTT
CSSSVGQDAEKLFF